What follows are 8 T cell receptor beta chains derived from one specimen sequenced in a study of cytomegalovirus exposure and HLA in healthy donors. The PCR employed 60 Vbeta primers together with 13 Jbeta primers. TCRdb's copy holds only in-frame clones and misses some; the assay was immunoSEQ multiplex PCR. The sample holds under 150,000 clones, 55% to 75% seen once. Source material: PBMCs. The receptors were gathered from a man aged 30 to 39 in good health and CMV-seropositive.

V and J are TRBV6-5 and TRBJ2-5; D perhaps matches TRBD2 (6 bases). V dropped 5 bases and J dropped 1 base, with 8 bases sitting between them. The CDR3 sequence is 13 residues long. Germline values: CDR1 MNHEY, CDR2 SVGAGI. The CDR3 DNA follows: TGTGCCAGCAGTGGGGACTCCCAAGAGACCCAGTACTTC. It codes for CASSGDSQETQYF.

The chain links TRBV4-1 to TRBJ2-7, with D uncertain. Germline V gene sequence: CDR1 MGHRA, CDR2 YSYEKL. Trimming stripped 1 base from V and 1 base from J, with 8 bases between. This CDR3 comprises 14 residues. CDR3 residues: CASSQAAGSYEQYF. CDR3 bases: TGCGCCAGCAGCCAAGCGGCAGGATCCTACGAGCAGTACTTC.

This clone was seen only once. This chain connects TRBV29-1 to TRBJ2-1; 7 bases match TRBD1. CDR1 and CDR2 from the germline V gene are SQVTM and ANQGSEA. The CDR3 contains 14 residues. V lost 4 bases and J lost 6; bases outside the gene matches: 9. CDR3 sequence reads: CSVVVGGMANEQFF. CDR3 coding DNA: TGCAGCGTTGTAGTAGGGGGCATGGCCAATGAGCAGTTCTTC.

The chain is built from TRBV10-3 and TRBJ1-1; D gene ambiguous. Trimming removed 8 bases at V and 4 bases at J, with 14 bases between. The CDR3 is made up of 13 amino acids. From germline, CDR1 is ENHRY and CDR2 SYGVKD. The CDR3 nucleotides read TGTGCCATCGGATCCTCCAGAGGCACTGAAGCTTTCTTT. It encodes CAIGSSRGTEAFF.

The rearrangement uses TRBV5-1 and TRBJ1-1, with 8 bases fitting TRBD1. J lost 4 bases, V lost 3 bases, and 11 bases had no gene match. CDR3 length: 16 residues. In germline, CDR1 is SGHRS, CDR2 YFSETQ. The CDR3 DNA reads TGCGCCAGCAGCTCCGGACAGGGAGTGTTCAGCACTGAAGCTTTCTTT. Amino acid sequence: CASSSGQGVFSTEAFF.

The V call is TRBV2, the J call TRBJ2-3, with a possible D match to TRBD2 (6 bases). CDR1 is SNHLY, CDR2 FYNNEI, per germline. CDR3 length equals 15 residues. V dropped 4 bases and J dropped 3 bases, with 14 bases sitting between them. This chain's CDR3 is CASSGAGGGTDTQYF. Written as DNA, the CDR3 is TGTGCCAGCAGTGGGGCTGGGGGAGGAACAGATACGCAGTATTTT.

The chain employs TRBV13 and TRBJ1-1; D is unresolved. Germline V gene sequence: CDR1 PRHDT, CDR2 FYEKMQ (reference sequence). CDR3 length: 13 residues. With 2 bases removed from V and 9 bases from J, the gap between germline ends came to 13 bases. DNA of the CDR3: TGTGCCAGCAGCTTAAACCGAGATATGAAAGCTTTCTTT. This translates into CASSLNRDMKAFF.

The gene calls are TRBV28 and TRBJ2-7, with 7 bases that match TRBD2. Unmatched junction bases numbered 6, after V lost 2 bases and J lost 5 bases. The CDR3 has 14 residues. Per the germline V gene, CDR1 is MDHEN and CDR2 is SYDVKM. The CDR3 loop reads CASSLPGRVHEQYF. The CDR3 DNA is TGTGCCAGCAGTTTACCAGGGAGGGTACACGAGCAGTACTTC.